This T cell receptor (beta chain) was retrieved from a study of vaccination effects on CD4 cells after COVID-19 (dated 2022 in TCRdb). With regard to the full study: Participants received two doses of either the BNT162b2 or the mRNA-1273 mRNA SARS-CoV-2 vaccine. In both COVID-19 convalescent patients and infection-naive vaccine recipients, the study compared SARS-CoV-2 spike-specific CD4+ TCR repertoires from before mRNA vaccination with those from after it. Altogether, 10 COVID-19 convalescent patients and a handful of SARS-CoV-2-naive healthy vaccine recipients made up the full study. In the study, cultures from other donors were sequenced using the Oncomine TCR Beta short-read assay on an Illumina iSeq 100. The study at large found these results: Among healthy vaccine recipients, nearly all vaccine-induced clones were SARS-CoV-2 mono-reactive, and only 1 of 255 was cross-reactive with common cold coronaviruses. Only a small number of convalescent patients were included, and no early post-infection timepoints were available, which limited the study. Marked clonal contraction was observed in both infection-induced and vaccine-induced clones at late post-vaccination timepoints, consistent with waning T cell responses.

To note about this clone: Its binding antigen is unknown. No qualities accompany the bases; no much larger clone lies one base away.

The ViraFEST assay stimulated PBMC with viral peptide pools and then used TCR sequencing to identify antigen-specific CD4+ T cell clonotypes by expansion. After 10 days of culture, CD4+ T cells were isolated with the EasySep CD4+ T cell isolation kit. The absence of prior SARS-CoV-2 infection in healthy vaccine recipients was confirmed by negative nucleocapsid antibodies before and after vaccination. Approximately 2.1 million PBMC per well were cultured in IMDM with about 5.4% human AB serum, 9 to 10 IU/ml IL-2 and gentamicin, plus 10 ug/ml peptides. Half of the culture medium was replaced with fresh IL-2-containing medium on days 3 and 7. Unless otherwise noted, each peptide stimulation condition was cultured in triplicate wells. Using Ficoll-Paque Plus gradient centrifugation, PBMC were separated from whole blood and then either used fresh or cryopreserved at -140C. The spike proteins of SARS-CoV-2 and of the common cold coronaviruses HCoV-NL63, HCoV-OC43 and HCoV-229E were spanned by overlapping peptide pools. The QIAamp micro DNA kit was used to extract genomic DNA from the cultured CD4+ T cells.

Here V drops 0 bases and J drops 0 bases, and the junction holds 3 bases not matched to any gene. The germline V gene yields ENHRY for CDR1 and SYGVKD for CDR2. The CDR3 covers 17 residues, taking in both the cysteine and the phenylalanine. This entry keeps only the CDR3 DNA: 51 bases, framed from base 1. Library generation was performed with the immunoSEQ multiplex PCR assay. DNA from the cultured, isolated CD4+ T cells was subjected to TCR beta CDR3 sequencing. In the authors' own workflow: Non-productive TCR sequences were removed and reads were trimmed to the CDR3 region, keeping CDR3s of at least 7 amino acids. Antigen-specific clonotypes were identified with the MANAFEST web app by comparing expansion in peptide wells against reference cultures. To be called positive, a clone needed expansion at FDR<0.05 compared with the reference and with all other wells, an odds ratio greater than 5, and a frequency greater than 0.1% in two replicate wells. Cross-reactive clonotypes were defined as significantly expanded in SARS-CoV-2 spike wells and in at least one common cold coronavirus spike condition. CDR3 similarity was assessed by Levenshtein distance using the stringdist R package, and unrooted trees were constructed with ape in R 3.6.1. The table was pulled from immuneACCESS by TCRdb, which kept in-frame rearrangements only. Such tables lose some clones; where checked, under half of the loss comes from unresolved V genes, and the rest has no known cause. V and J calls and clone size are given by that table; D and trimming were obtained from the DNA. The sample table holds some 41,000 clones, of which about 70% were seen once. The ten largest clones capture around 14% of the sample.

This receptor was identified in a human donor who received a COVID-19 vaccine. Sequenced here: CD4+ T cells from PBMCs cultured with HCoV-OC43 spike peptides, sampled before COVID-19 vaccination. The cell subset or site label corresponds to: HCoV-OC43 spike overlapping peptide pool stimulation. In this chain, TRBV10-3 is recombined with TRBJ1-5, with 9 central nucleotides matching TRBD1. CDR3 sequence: CAISESWDRDSNQPQHF. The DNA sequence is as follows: TGTGCCATCAGTGAGTCGTGGGACAGGGATAGCAATCAGCCCCAGCATTTT.